These 20 T cell receptor beta chains share one sample of origin, sequenced in a study of CD8+ T cells in alopecia areata. Reverse transcription of extracted RNA yielded cDNA, which provided the sequencing template. The table came from immunoSEQ multiplex PCR; TCRdb's copy has only in-frame clones and leaves some out. The table shows about 120,000 clones, with about 50% occurring only once. Documented treatment: oral pan-JAK inhibitor, 5-10 mg twice daily. The input for sequencing was CD4+ T cells sorted from blood, taken at week 4, from a patient treated with tofacitinib. The source is a human donor with alopecia areata.

This clone was seen once. The gene calls are TRBV27 and TRBJ1-3; TRBD1 is a possible D gene (6 bases). The CDR3 has 16 residues. The V end lost 3 bases, the J end lost 0 bases, and 12 bases lay between the germline ends. Looked up from germline, CDR1 is MNHEY and CDR2 is SMNVEV (reference sequence). In DNA form, the CDR3 reads TGTGCCAGCAGTTTCGGGGGCACCGGCTCTGGAAACACCATATATTTT. Residues: CASSFGGTGSGNTIYF.

This sequence joins TRBV30 and TRBJ1-2; 10 nucleotides match TRBD1. Germline-derived CDR1 and CDR2 are GTSNPN and SVGIG (reference sequence). The CDR3 is made up of 13 amino acids. After removal of 4 bases from V and 4 bases from J, the junction contained 3 bases not matched to a gene. The CDR3 DNA reads TGTGCCTGGACCAGGGACAGGGGCTATGGCTACACCTTC. Residues: CAWTRDRGYGYTF.

This clone came up a few times. The genes are TRBV30 and TRBJ2-1, with TRBD1 as a possible D gene (6 bases). The CDR3 has 19 amino acids. V was cut by 5 bases and J by 6 bases, with 32 bases left in between. Germline V gene sequence: CDR1 GTSNPN, CDR2 SVGIG (reference sequence). CDR3 DNA sequence: TGTGCCTGGTACCACCCCGGGGTTAATTCTGGGGGCACGGGCAATGAGCAGTTCTTC. Protein product: CAWYHPGVNSGGTGNEQFF.

The chain joins TRBV30 to TRBJ2-2; 7 bases are shared with TRBD2. CDR1 is GTSNPN, CDR2 SVGIG, per germline (reference sequence). CDR3 length: 15 amino acids. The ends lost 0 bases at V and 4 bases at J; junction bases unmatched: 5. The CDR3 sequence is CAWSVRGRLTGELFF. The CDR3 DNA sequence: TGTGCCTGGAGTGTACGCGGGAGACTCACCGGGGAGCTGTTTTTT.

The chain links TRBV5-1 to TRBJ2-3, with D maybe TRBD2 (5 bases). V lost 0 bases and J lost 4, with 9 bases in between. The CDR3 sequence is 14 residues long. Germline values: CDR1 SGHRS, CDR2 YFSETQ. This chain's CDR3 is CASSLAPGADTQYF. The CDR3 region has the DNA TGCGCCAGCAGCTTGGCCCCCGGGGCAGATACGCAGTATTTT.

This clone has only a few counts. The chain couples TRBV6-1 to TRBJ1-1, with 9 bases that match TRBD1. CDR3 size: 13 residues. The germline gives CDR1 MNHNS, CDR2 SASEGT. Germline trimming cut 8 bases from V and 6 bases from J; bases unmatched to any gene: 7. The CDR3 here is CASRLGQGSEAFF. The CDR3 DNA reads TGTGCCAGCCGGTTGGGACAGGGCTCTGAAGCTTTCTTT.

This clone came up a few times. The chain carries TRBV18 and TRBJ1-4; 7 bases are a match to TRBD1. V shed 6 bases, J shed 0 bases, and the junction held 4 bases outside the gene matches. Germline V gene lookup returns CDR1 KGHSH and CDR2 LQKENI. The CDR3 is 15 amino acids. DNA for the CDR3: TGTGCCAGCTCGCGAGACAGGGCAACTAATGAAAAACTGTTTTTT. This sequence encodes CASSRDRATNEKLFF.

This chain uses TRBV4-1 with TRBJ1-5, with TRBD1 matching over 7 bases. The germline gives CDR1 MGHRA, CDR2 YSYEKL. V was clipped by 0 bases and J by 4 bases; unmatched bases: 9. The CDR3 extends over 17 amino acids. The CDR3 loop reads CASSQDYDRVGNQPQHF. CDR3 DNA: TGCGCCAGCAGCCAAGACTACGACAGGGTTGGTAATCAGCCCCAGCATTTT.

This chain uses TRBV30 with TRBJ1-5, with D perhaps TRBD1 (5 bases). V was shortened by 3 bases and J by 4 bases, with 7 bases between the two germline ends. The CDR3 has 12 amino acids. From germline, CDR1 is GTSNPN and CDR2 SVGIG (reference sequence). Written as DNA, the CDR3 is TGTGCCTGGAGGGGGGGGAATCAGCCCCAGCATTTT. It is translated as CAWRGGNQPQHF.

CDR3 residues: CASSSDVTGNPIYEQYF. In DNA, the CDR3 is TGTGCCAGCAGCTCAGATGTGACAGGGAATCCGATCTACGAGCAGTACTTC. This chain joins TRBV11-2 and TRBJ2-7, with 7 bases identical to TRBD1. The trim removed 4 bases at V and 3 bases at J, leaving 15 bases unmatched. Germline CDR1 reads SGHAT; CDR2 reads FQNNGV. The CDR3 has 17 amino acids.

The chain has TRBV5-1 and TRBJ2-6; D is undetermined. Germline assignment: CDR1 SGHRS and CDR2 YFSETQ. Trimming took off 4 bases at V and 1 base at J, with 12 bases between the two ends. The CDR3 covers 16 residues. Here the CDR3 reads CASSPRTASGANVLTF. The CDR3 DNA sequence: TGCGCCAGCAGCCCCAGGACGGCTTCTGGGGCCAACGTCCTGACTTTC. The whole variable domain, filled in from reference TRBV5-1 and TRBJ2-6, reads KAGVTQTPRYLIKTRGQQVTLSCSPISGHRSVSWYQQTPGQGLQFLFEYFSETQRNKGNFPGRFSGRQFSNSRSEMNVSTLELGDSALYLCASSPRTASGANVLTFGAGSRLTVL.

This clone was seen a handful of times. V and J are TRBV30 and TRBJ2-1; a weak D match, TRBD1 (6 bases). Trimming stripped 2 bases from V and 1 base from J, with 18 bases between. Germline values: CDR1 GTSNPN, CDR2 SVGIG (reference sequence). The CDR3 sequence is 17 residues long. In nucleotides, the CDR3 is TGTGCCTGGAGTTCACCGGGACACCCAAATTCCTACAATGAGCAGTTCTTC. Translation: CAWSSPGHPNSYNEQFF.

V is TRBV9 and J is TRBJ1-2; D not certain. Germline CDR1 SGDLS, CDR2 YYNGEE. This CDR3 contains 15 residues. V lost 3 bases to trimming and J lost 1 base, with 13 bases between them. CDR3 sequence: CASSARPLLNYGYTF. For the CDR3, the DNA is TGTGCCAGCAGCGCAAGACCCCTCCTTAACTATGGCTACACCTTC.

This chain links TRBV5-1 with TRBJ1-1, with TRBD1 matching over 8 bases. CDR3 length: 16 amino acids. Per germline, CDR1 SGHRS and CDR2 YFSETQ. Unmatched junction bases numbered 6, after V lost 2 bases and J lost 0 bases. CDR3 nucleotide sequence: TGCGCCAGCAGCTTATCCGGACAGGGACTGAACACTGAAGCTTTCTTT. Protein: CASSLSGQGLNTEAFF.

J is TRBJ2-3 and V is TRBV7-2, with D unresolved. The V gene lost 5 bases and the J gene lost 0 bases, with 12 bases spanning the gap. Germline V gives CDR1 SGHTA, CDR2 FQGNSA. The CDR3 has 15 residues. The CDR3 DNA sequence: TGTGCCAGCAGCCCCAACTACTTGAGCACAGATACGCAGTATTTT. It yields the protein CASSPNYLSTDTQYF.

The CDR3 is CSVGGGYVYEQYF. The CDR3, as DNA: TGCAGCGTCGGAGGGGGGTACGTCTACGAGCAGTACTTC. V and J are TRBV29-1 and TRBJ2-7, with D perhaps assigned TRBD1 or TRBD2 (6 bases each). This CDR3 comprises 13 residues. Germline CDR1 SQVTM, CDR2 ANQGSEA. V gave up 6 bases and J gave up 3 bases, with 15 bases separating them.

This clone was seen a handful of times. The chain uses TRBV7-6 and TRBJ2-6; no firm D call. The CDR3 spans 15 residues. V gave up 4 bases and J gave up 0 bases, with 7 bases separating them. Germline assignment: CDR1 SGHVS and CDR2 FNYEAQ. The CDR3 DNA sequence: TGTGCCAGCAGCTCACCCGTCTCTGGGGCCAACGTCCTGACTTTC. It specifies CASSSPVSGANVLTF.

The rearrangement links TRBV30 to TRBJ2-3; D is perhaps TRBD2 (5 bases). CDR3 length equals 13 residues. Between the trimmed V and J ends, which lost 5 bases and 7 bases, there was a span of 16 bases. Germline V gives CDR1 GTSNPN, CDR2 SVGIG (reference sequence). The CDR3 DNA is TGTGCCTGGGGCGACGGTCTAGCAAATACGCAGTATTTT. Translating it yields CAWGDGLANTQYF.

V is TRBV6-5 and J is TRBJ2-7, with 8 bases lining up with TRBD2. The CDR3 length is 15 residues. V gave up 0 bases and J gave up 3 bases; unmatched junction bases: 4. Germline V lookup: CDR1 MNHEY, CDR2 SVGAGI. CDR3 amino acids: CASSYSGLGDYEQYF. CDR3 in DNA: TGTGCCAGCAGTTACTCGGGACTAGGCGACTACGAGCAGTACTTC.

The chain employs TRBV2 and TRBJ2-5; TRBD1 aligns across 8 bases. CDR3 length: 13 residues. Germline V gene data show CDR1 as SNHLY and CDR2 as FYNNEI. J gave up 5 bases and V 7 bases, and 6 bases lay outside the gene matches. CDR3 loop: CASNPTGAETQYF. In nucleotides, the CDR3 is TGTGCCAGCAATCCGACAGGGGCCGAGACCCAGTACTTC.